Listed here are 16 T cell receptor beta chains from one sample, sequenced in a study of blood T cell repertoires in COVID-19. TCRdb's copy holds only in-frame clones and misses some; the assay was immunoSEQ multiplex PCR. Here the sample spans about 110,000 clones, about 83% being singletons. Sample: peripheral blood. The receptor set was obtained from an older woman with acute or convalescent COVID-19.

The CDR3 nucleotides read TGTGCCAGCAGTTTGCCGGCCTACAGGGGTCGTGAAAAACTGTTTTTT. This gives the protein CASSLPAYRGREKLFF. This rearrangement joins TRBV28 to TRBJ1-4; TRBD1 agrees at 7 bases. Trimming removed 3 bases from V and 7 bases from J; junction bases left unmatched: 11. Germline CDR1 MDHEN, CDR2 SYDVKM. This CDR3 has 16 amino acids.

The chain is built from TRBV29-1 and TRBJ2-5, with D perhaps matching TRBD2 (7 bases). Germline V CDR1 and CDR2: SQVTM, ANQGSEA. The CDR3 has 13 residues. The CDR3 here is CGGVQGAGETQYF. Here the CDR3 DNA reads TGCGGGGGGGTACAGGGCGCCGGAGAGACCCAGTACTTC.

The rearrangement links TRBV6-6 to TRBJ1-5, with D hard to call. Trimming shortened V by 7 bases and J by 1 base, and 8 bases separated the two germline ends. The CDR3 covers 13 residues. Germline values: CDR1 MNHNY, CDR2 SVGAGI (reference sequence). The CDR3 spells CASKRVSNQPQHF. CDR3 DNA sequence: TGTGCCAGCAAGAGGGTAAGCAATCAGCCCCAGCATTTT.

The chain combines TRBV9 with TRBJ1-1; D gene unclear. The CDR3 extends over 14 amino acids. Germline CDR1 is SGDLS and CDR2 is YYNGEE. V was pared by 3 bases and J by 3 bases, with 12 bases between. This CDR3 reads CASSAGLGYTEAFF. As DNA, the CDR3 is TGTGCCAGCAGCGCTGGACTTGGGTACACTGAAGCTTTCTTT.

The chain links TRBV19 to TRBJ1-2; tentative D call: TRBD1 (5 bases). V lost 9 bases, J lost 2 bases, and 13 bases lay in between. There are 13 residues in the CDR3. The V gene's germline CDR1 is LNHDA and CDR2 SQIVND (reference sequence). CDR3 nucleotides: TGTGCCAGCGTACAGGAGACGAACTATGGCTACACCTTC. Translating it yields CASVQETNYGYTF. Supplemented by reference TRBV19 and TRBJ1-2, the full variable domain reads DGGITQSPKYLFRKEGQNVTLSCEQNLNHDAMYWYRQDPGQGLRLIYYSQIVNDFQKGDIAEGYSVSREKKESFPLTVTSAQKNPTAFYLCASVQETNYGYTFGSGTRLTVV.

This sequence joins TRBV11-2 and TRBJ2-3; D unresolved. Germline V gene lookup returns CDR1 SGHAT and CDR2 FQNNGV. Trimming took off 5 bases at V and 6 bases at J, with 9 bases between the two ends. The CDR3 is made up of 12 amino acids. The CDR3 sequence is CASSPERDTQYF. The DNA of the CDR3 is TGTGCCAGCAGCCCCGAGAGGGATACGCAGTATTTT.

The chain joins TRBV28 to TRBJ1-6; no reliable D call. The CDR3 covers 12 residues. The V and J ends lost 5 bases and 7 bases respectively, with 6 bases between them. From germline, CDR1 is MDHEN and CDR2 SYDVKM. CDR3 residues: CASSLINSPLHF. The DNA for the CDR3 is TGTGCCAGCAGTCTAATAAATTCACCCCTCCACTTT.

This rearrangement joins TRBV6-6 to TRBJ1-3, with D possibly being TRBD1 (6 bases). The CDR3 totals 15 residues. Trimming took 6 bases from V and 0 from J, leaving 12 bases between them. Germline loops: CDR1 MNHNY, CDR2 SVGAGI (reference sequence). The CDR3 here is CASSPDRVSGNTIYF. CDR3 in DNA: TGTGCCAGCAGCCCGGACAGAGTCTCTGGAAACACCATATATTTT.

This CDR3 reads CASRLQGDTQYF. The CDR3 region has the DNA TGTGCCAGCAGGCTACAGGGCGATACGCAGTATTTT. The chain recombines TRBV12-3 or TRBV12-4 with TRBJ2-3, with D perhaps TRBD1 (6 bases). Trimming took off 6 bases at V and 6 bases at J, with 10 bases between the two ends. This CDR3 spans 12 amino acids.

The chain is built from TRBV6-1 and TRBJ1-2; D gene ambiguous. Trimming pared 2 bases from V and 0 bases from J, leaving 16 bases between. CDR1 is MNHNS, CDR2 SASEGT, per germline. This CDR3 has 17 amino acids. The chain's CDR3 is CASSERRSSGTNYGYTF. For the CDR3, the DNA is TGTGCCAGCAGTGAAAGAAGGAGCTCCGGAACTAACTATGGCTACACCTTC.

The V call is TRBV2, the J call TRBJ1-5, with 9 bases that match TRBD1. The junction had 3 bases not matched to a gene; V was cut back by 6 bases and J by 6 bases. The CDR3 has 13 residues. CDR1 SNHLY and CDR2 FYNNEI come from the germline V gene. CDR3 coding DNA: TGTGCCAGCAGGGGGACAGGGAGTCAGCCCCAGCATTTT. Translation: CASRGTGSQPQHF.

The chain couples TRBV6-5 to TRBJ1-1; D perhaps matches TRBD1 (5 bases). The germline CDR1 and CDR2 sequences are MNHEY and SVGAGI. The V and J ends lost 2 bases and 1 base respectively, with 8 bases between them. CDR3 size: 14 residues. CDR3 in amino acids: CASSYQTENTEAFF. CDR3 coding DNA: TGTGCCAGCAGTTACCAGACAGAGAACACTGAAGCTTTCTTT.

The chain combines TRBV4-2 with TRBJ2-7; no definite D call. The CDR3 is 16 residues long. In germline, CDR1 is LGHNA, CDR2 YNFKEQ. The germline V and J ends were trimmed by 1 base and 2 bases, with 15 bases remaining between them. In DNA, the CDR3 is TGTGCCAGCAGCCAAGTCGGTCTGACAAGTACCTACGAGCAGTACTTC. It translates to CASSQVGLTSTYEQYF.

This clone has more than one count but fewer than ten. V is TRBV5-4 and J is TRBJ2-4; tentative D call: TRBD2 (7 bases). This CDR3 has 15 amino acids. The germline V and J ends were trimmed by 3 bases and 6 bases, with 16 bases remaining between them. Germline assignment: CDR1 SGHNT and CDR2 YYREEE (reference sequence). DNA of the CDR3: TGTGCCAGCAGCTGGGAGGGACACGATGGAAACATTCAGTACTTC. It specifies CASSWEGHDGNIQYF.

This chain joins TRBV7-6 and TRBJ1-6; TRBD1 might be the D (6 bases). Germline-derived CDR1 and CDR2 are SGHVS and FNYEAQ. The CDR3 length is 15 residues. Trimming took 4 bases from V and 7 from J, leaving 14 bases between them. In nucleotides, the CDR3 is TGTGCCAGCAGCTCCGGACAGCCTCCCAATTCACCCCTCCACTTT. Amino acids: CASSSGQPPNSPLHF.

CDR3: CASSSDRDRNSPLHF. The CDR3 bases are TGTGCCAGCAGCTCGGACCGGGACAGAAATTCACCCCTCCACTTT. V usage is TRBV7-9 and J usage is TRBJ1-6; 7 nucleotides match TRBD1. J gave up 7 bases and V 4 bases, and 7 bases lay outside the gene matches. Germline loops: CDR1 SEHNR, CDR2 FQNEAQ (reference sequence). CDR3 length: 15 amino acids.